These 10 T cell receptor beta chains were all obtained from the same sample, sequenced in a study of CD8 T cells in Susac syndrome. RNA was extracted with the RNeasy kit, and a quantity of roughly 0.45 to 1 ug was reverse transcribed using random hexamers. TCRdb re-called the immunoSEQ multiplex PCR reads with MiXCR, one entry per CDR3 protein. The sample includes under 95,000 distinct CDR3 sequences, 95% seen only once; the top ten take more than 0.45%. The sample was CD8+ T cells from PBMCs. These TCRs come from a human donor with Susac syndrome.

A few counts support this clonotype. CDR3 bases: TGTGCCTGGAGTGTTAGTCAGCCGTTTCCGCAGTACTTC. Amino acids: CAWSVSQPFPQYF. J is TRBJ2-7 and V is TRBV30; D call uncertain. V gave up 0 bases and J gave up 9 bases, with 15 bases separating them. Germline loops: CDR1 GTSNPN, CDR2 SVGIG (reference sequence). CDR3 length: 13 residues.

The chain is built from TRBV7-9 and TRBJ2-1; D call uncertain. Trimming removed 8 bases from V and 7 bases from J, with 6 bases in between. Germline assignment: CDR1 SEHNR and CDR2 FQNEAQ (reference sequence). The CDR3 covers 10 residues. CDR3: CASSQNEQFF. CDR3 coding DNA: TGTGCCAGCTCGCAGAATGAGCAGTTCTTC.

The chain links TRBV29-1 to TRBJ2-6; the D gene is possibly TRBD1 (5 bases). The V gene's germline CDR1 is SQVTM and CDR2 ANQGSEA. The CDR3 is 14 amino acids. The V gene lost 6 bases and the J gene lost 5 bases, with 14 bases spanning the gap. The CDR3 sequence is CSVDSGPWANVLTF. For the CDR3, the DNA is TGCAGCGTAGACAGTGGACCTTGGGCCAACGTCCTGACTTTC.

The rearrangement uses TRBV19 and TRBJ2-1; D is possibly TRBD1 (6 bases). Germline CDR1 reads LNHDA; CDR2 reads SQIVND (reference sequence). Trimming shortened V by 6 bases and J by 0 bases, and 12 bases separated the two germline ends. This CDR3 has 15 residues. The CDR3 loop is CASSPTGNSYNEQFF. CDR3 nucleotides: TGTGCCAGTAGCCCAACAGGGAACTCCTACAATGAGCAGTTCTTC.

The V and J genes are TRBV5-6 and TRBJ2-3; D is uncertain. This CDR3 is built from 13 residues. CDR1 is SGHDT and CDR2 is YYEEEE in the germline V gene. The V end was cut by 0 bases, the J end by 9 bases, with 11 bases between. The CDR3 DNA follows: TGTGCCAGCAGCTTGGGATCCTCCAAGACGCAGTATTTT. It yields the protein CASSLGSSKTQYF.

The chain is built from TRBV20-1 and TRBJ2-7; D may correspond to TRBD1 or TRBD2 (5 bases each). Trimming removed 1 base at V and 4 bases at J, with 11 bases between. Germline V gene lookup returns CDR1 DFQATT and CDR2 SNEGSKA (reference sequence). The CDR3 is 13 amino acids. The CDR3 nucleotides are TGCAGTGCTAGAGCTAGAGGGGAGTACGAGCAGTACTTC. Amino acids: CSARARGEYEQYF.

The J gene is TRBJ2-7, the V gene TRBV28; 8 bases agree with TRBD2. Germline values: CDR1 MDHEN, CDR2 SYDVKM. The ends lost 4 bases at V and 0 bases at J; junction bases unmatched: 11. CDR3 length equals 17 residues. The CDR3 region has the DNA TGTGCCAGCAGTTCCAGACGGGGGGGGACCTTCTCCTACGAGCAGTACTTC. It encodes CASSSRRGGTFSYEQYF.

By proportion, this clonotype is medium-sized (0.01 to 0.1%). The J gene is TRBJ2-1, the V gene TRBV11-2; D is undetermined. V shed 1 base and J shed 7 bases, with 2 bases lying between them. This CDR3 has 11 residues. Germline loops: CDR1 SGHAT, CDR2 FQNNGV. In DNA form, the CDR3 reads TGTGCCAGCAGCTTAGGGAATGAGCAGTTCTTC. Residues: CASSLGNEQFF.

The V and J genes are TRBV27 and TRBJ2-7; D perhaps matches TRBD1 (7 bases). This CDR3 contains 13 residues. Trimming removed 2 bases from V and 7 bases from J, with 12 bases in between. Germline V CDR1 and CDR2: MNHEY, SMNVEV (reference sequence). In DNA, the CDR3 is TGTGCCAGCAGTTTAAAGGGGGCGGGGGAGCAGTACTTC. Its protein is CASSLKGAGEQYF.

This sequence joins TRBV5-4 and TRBJ2-3; 8 nucleotides agree with TRBD2. V lost 2 bases to trimming and J lost 0 bases; unmatched junction nucleotides: 5. CDR3 length: 16 amino acids. Germline V gene sequence: CDR1 SGHNT, CDR2 YYREEE (reference sequence). The CDR3, as DNA: TGTGCCAGCAGCTTTCTGGCTAGCGGGAGCACAGATACGCAGTATTTT. Its protein is CASSFLASGSTDTQYF. Complete variable domain (other parts from reference TRBV5-4 and TRBJ2-3): ETGVTQSPTHLIKTRGQQVTLRCSSQSGHNTVSWYQQALGQGPQFIFQYYREEENGRGNFPPRFSGLQFPNYSSELNVNALELDDSALYLCASSFLASGSTDTQYFGPGTRLTVL.